The following is a TCR beta chain sequence with its context. V trimming: 6 bases; J trimming: 5 bases; junction bases outside the gene matches: 8. The CDR3 is made up of 14 amino acids. The germline gives CDR1 MDHEN, CDR2 SYDVKM. Naive CD8 cells were CD45RO-negative, positively selected for CCR7, excluding terminally differentiated effector memory CD45RA+ cells. Donors were healthy HIV-negative adults without recently reported acute infections or vaccinations. The method was immunoSEQ multiplex PCR; TCRdb's version includes in-frame clones alone and lacks a portion of them. Of approximately 590,000 clones listed, less than 97% are singletons. The record originates from a study of shared clonotypes between healthy human individuals.

Sample: naive CD8+ T cells sorted from blood. The chain combines TRBV28 with TRBJ2-7, with TRBD1 matching over 9 bases. The clonotype originates from a woman aged 30 to 39 in good health. CDR3 amino acids: CASSTGQGSDEQYF. DNA of the CDR3: TGTGCCAGCAGCACGGGACAGGGTTCGGACGAGCAGTACTTC.